The 18 T cell receptor beta chains listed next were all sequenced from one sample in a study of cytomegalovirus exposure and HLA in healthy donors. The PCR contained 60 Vbeta and 13 Jbeta primers. Data came from immunoSEQ multiplex PCR; TCRdb stores just in-frame clones and leaves some out. The table has some 160,000 clones, approximately 80% seen once. Sequencing used PBMCs. All receptors derive from a man aged 45 to 65 in good health and CMV-seropositive.

The J gene is TRBJ1-3, the V gene TRBV6-6, with a tentative D call TRBD1 (6 bases). Germline loops: CDR1 MNHNY, CDR2 SVGAGI (reference sequence). V dropped 8 bases and J dropped 4 bases, with 18 bases sitting between them. The CDR3 length is 15 residues. CDR3 loop: CASLTGFELGNTIYF. The CDR3 DNA follows: TGTGCCAGCCTAACAGGGTTTGAATTAGGAAACACCATATATTTT.

The CDR3 coding sequence is TGCGCCAGCAGCTCGGGCGGGATCCGCACAGATACGCAGTATTTT. This translates into CASSSGGIRTDTQYF. This chain uses TRBV5-1 with TRBJ2-3, with a weak D call TRBD2 (6 bases). Looked up from germline, CDR1 is SGHRS and CDR2 is YFSETQ. V was cut by 3 bases and J by 1 base, with 12 bases left in between. There are 15 residues in the CDR3. The full variable domain, rest sourced from reference TRBV5-1 and TRBJ2-3, is KAGVTQTPRYLIKTRGQQVTLSCSPISGHRSVSWYQQTPGQGLQFLFEYFSETQRNKGNFPGRFSGRQFSNSRSEMNVSTLELGDSALYLCASSSGGIRTDTQYFGPGTRLTVL.

J is TRBJ1-2 and V is TRBV4-3; TRBD1 is a possible D gene (6 bases). The V end lost 0 bases, the J end lost 5 bases, and 13 bases lay between the germline ends. CDR1 LGHNA and CDR2 YSLEER come from the germline V gene. This CDR3 contains 15 residues. The CDR3 here is CASSQDRRTDYGYTF. The CDR3 DNA reads as TGCGCCAGCAGCCAAGATCGACGGACAGATTATGGCTACACCTTC.

The CDR3 DNA sequence: TGTGCCAGCACCACAGGGGCCCTAGGCAATCAGCCCCAGCATTTT. Translating gives CASTTGALGNQPQHF. This chain joins TRBV6-6 and TRBJ1-5, with 7 positions matching TRBD1. Germline CDR1 is MNHNY and CDR2 is SVGAGI (reference sequence). The CDR3 has 15 amino acids. After removal of 7 bases from V and 2 bases from J, the junction contained 8 bases not matched to a gene.

The chain combines TRBV7-9 with TRBJ2-5; 12 bases are a match to TRBD2. Germline V gives CDR1 SEHNR, CDR2 FQNEAQ (reference sequence). This CDR3 comprises 19 residues. The V and J ends lost 7 bases and 1 base, in that order; junction bases with no gene match: 16. CDR3 sequence (DNA): TGTGCCAGCACTACACCTTGGGCTAGCGGGGGGGTTCTCCAAGAGACCCAGTACTTC. It yields the protein CASTTPWASGGVLQETQYF.

This clone was detected a few times. The V call is TRBV28, the J call TRBJ2-7; maybe TRBD1 (5 bases). With 4 bases removed from V and 0 bases from J, the gap between germline ends came to 13 bases. The CDR3 length is 15 residues. Germline V lookup: CDR1 MDHEN, CDR2 SYDVKM. CDR3 sequence reads: CASSSTGLTSYEQYF. The CDR3 region has the DNA TGTGCCAGCAGTTCCACAGGATTGACCTCCTACGAGCAGTACTTC. Complete variable domain (other parts from reference TRBV28 and TRBJ2-7): DVKVTQSSRYLVKRTGEKVFLECVQDMDHENMFWYRQDPGLGLRLIYFSYDVKMKEKGDIPEGYSVSREKKERFSLILESASTNQTSMYLCASSSTGLTSYEQYFGPGTRLTVT.

This clone has just a few counts. The chain is built from TRBV7-9 and TRBJ2-1; 7 bases fit TRBD2. CDR3 length equals 15 residues. Germline CDR1 is SEHNR and CDR2 is FQNEAQ (reference sequence). Losses at the gene ends were 4 bases for V and 0 bases for J; bases not matched to a gene: 3. The CDR3 protein is CASSSGGSSYNEQFF. CDR3 bases: TGTGCCAGCAGCTCGGGGGGTTCCTCCTACAATGAGCAGTTCTTC.

This clone was observed a single time. The chain recombines TRBV27 with TRBJ2-7; 7 bases are a match to TRBD1. With V trimmed by 8 bases and J by 5 bases, 9 bases remained unmatched. Germline V gene lookup returns CDR1 MNHEY and CDR2 SMNVEV (reference sequence). The CDR3 runs to 13 residues. This chain's CDR3 is CASGQGVSNEQYF. CDR3 nucleotide sequence: TGTGCCAGCGGGCAGGGGGTTTCCAACGAGCAGTACTTC.

This chain uses TRBV9 with TRBJ1-2, with 8 positions matching TRBD1. The J segment lost 4 bases and the V segment lost 3 bases, leaving 5 bases of the junction unmatched. Germline CDR1 is SGDLS and CDR2 is YYNGEE. This CDR3 spans 14 amino acids. The CDR3: CASSGTGKFYGYTF. The CDR3 DNA is TGTGCCAGCAGCGGGACAGGGAAATTCTATGGCTACACCTTC. Based on the CDR3 plus reference TRBV9 and TRBJ1-2, the full variable domain is DSGVTQTPKHLITATGQRVTLRCSPRSGDLSVYWYQQSLDQGLQFLIQYYNGEERAKGNILERFSAQQFPDLHSELNLSSLELGDSALYFCASSGTGKFYGYTFGSGTRLTVV.

The V and J genes are TRBV19 and TRBJ2-1; 7 bases are shared with TRBD1. The CDR3 spans 14 residues. Germline V gene lookup returns CDR1 LNHDA and CDR2 SQIVND (reference sequence). V gave up 7 bases and J gave up 8 bases; unmatched junction bases: 11. The CDR3 nucleotides read TGTGCCAGTAAGAAGGGGCAGGGGGTAGATGAGCAGTTCTTC. This codes for CASKKGQGVDEQFF.

In its sample, this clone was seen once. The CDR3: CASSLGRGTEAFF. The CDR3 DNA reads TGCGCCAGCAGCTTGGGTCGGGGAACTGAAGCTTTCTTT. The V and J genes are TRBV5-1 and TRBJ1-1, with D unresolved. This CDR3 has 13 amino acids. Germline CDR1 and CDR2: SGHRS and YFSETQ. V was trimmed by 0 bases and J by 5 bases, leaving 8 bases between them. Based on the CDR3 plus reference TRBV5-1 and TRBJ1-1, the full variable domain is KAGVTQTPRYLIKTRGQQVTLSCSPISGHRSVSWYQQTPGQGLQFLFEYFSETQRNKGNFPGRFSGRQFSNSRSEMNVSTLELGDSALYLCASSLGRGTEAFFGQGTRLTVV.

V and J are TRBV4-1 and TRBJ2-1, with TRBD2 as a possible D gene (6 bases). The CDR3 runs 15 residues. Germline V lookup: CDR1 MGHRA, CDR2 YSYEKL. The germline V and J ends were trimmed by 1 base and 3 bases, with 10 bases remaining between them. The CDR3 is CASSQGRTNYNEQFF. The CDR3, as DNA: TGCGCCAGCAGCCAAGGCAGGACTAACTACAATGAGCAGTTCTTC.

This clone was recorded once. The gene calls are TRBV9 and TRBJ2-5, with TRBD1 matching 7 bases. The J call may be incorrect, as the DNA end agrees better with TRBJ2-7. This CDR3 spans 16 amino acids. The germline CDR1 and CDR2 sequences are SGDLS and YYNGEE. This CDR3 reads CASSVVVRGSSYEQYF. In DNA form, the CDR3 reads TGTGCCAGCAGCGTAGTTGTCAGGGGGTCCTCCTACGAGCAGTACTTC.

CDR3 in amino acids: CASSLTPGGETDTQYF. CDR3 bases: TGCGCCAGCAGCTTGACCCCAGGGGGCGAGACAGATACGCAGTATTTT. The chain employs TRBV5-1 and TRBJ2-3; TRBD1 agrees at 8 bases. The CDR3 sequence is 16 residues long. With 1 base clipped from V and 3 bases from J, the junction kept 7 bases outside the gene matches. CDR1 and CDR2 from the germline V gene are SGHRS and YFSETQ.

This rearrangement joins TRBV28 to TRBJ1-1, with 7 nucleotides matching TRBD1. The V gene end was trimmed by 6 bases and the J gene end by 1 base; junction bases not matched to a gene: 2. The CDR3 length is 13 residues. Germline V gene sequence: CDR1 MDHEN, CDR2 SYDVKM. CDR3 sequence (DNA): TGTGCCAGCAGGGGACAGACGAACACTGAAGCTTTCTTT. It specifies CASRGQTNTEAFF.

The V and J genes are TRBV12-5 and TRBJ1-3; possible D gene TRBD1, 6 bases. CDR3 length: 17 residues. Trimming stripped 3 bases from V and 0 bases from J, with 15 bases between. Per germline, CDR1 LGHNT and CDR2 FRNRAP. CDR3 coding DNA: TGTGCTAGTGGTTTCTGGACAGTTGAGAGCTCTGGAAACACCATATATTTT. Translated: CASGFWTVESSGNTIYF.

The chain couples TRBV7-9 to TRBJ2-2, with a possible D match to TRBD2 (7 bases). From germline, CDR1 is SEHNR and CDR2 FQNEAQ (reference sequence). V gave up 8 bases and J gave up 1 base, with 14 bases separating them. The CDR3 is made up of 15 amino acids. This CDR3 reads CASDRGGLNTGELFF. CDR3 nucleotide sequence: TGTGCCAGCGATAGGGGGGGACTGAACACCGGGGAGCTGTTTTTT.

This chain uses TRBV28 with TRBJ1-1; no definite D call. Per germline, CDR1 MDHEN and CDR2 SYDVKM. The CDR3 is made up of 12 amino acids. V gave up 2 bases and J gave up 10 bases, with 11 bases separating them. The CDR3 coding sequence is TGTGCCAGCAGTTTAGAGGTTAGTACAGCTTTCTTT. It translates to CASSLEVSTAFF.